The 32 T cell receptor beta chains below come from one sample, sequenced in a study of PD-L1 blockade in urothelial cancer. This table comes from immunoSEQ multiplex PCR, and its TCRdb copy is limited to in-frame clones, with some not included. The table has roughly 120,000 clones, approximately 90% seen once. The time point denotes: peripheral blood 6 weeks after treatment start. Specimen: PBMCs, collected around atezolizumab (anti-PD-L1) treatment. These receptors all stem from a man aged 60 to 75 with urothelial cancer.

Written as DNA, the CDR3 is TGTGCCAGCAGTCCGACTAGCGGGGGCTCGTCCTACAATGAGCAGTTCTTC. Translating gives CASSPTSGGSSYNEQFF. The V and J genes are TRBV6-4 and TRBJ2-1, with TRBD2 matching over 12 bases. The CDR3 runs to 17 residues. V lost 5 bases, J lost 1 base, and 6 bases stayed unmatched. Per the germline V gene, CDR1 is MRHNA and CDR2 is SNTAGT.

Only a few counts were recorded for this clone. The chain is built from TRBV7-3 and TRBJ2-7, with 7 bases matching TRBD1. CDR3 length equals 13 residues. Germline CDR1 is SGHTA and CDR2 is FQGTGA. V was pared by 2 bases and J by 6 bases, with 4 bases of the junction left unmatched. This CDR3 is CASSLQGDLEQYF. The CDR3 DNA reads as TGTGCCAGCAGCTTACAGGGGGATCTCGAGCAGTACTTC.

The sample holds a few counts of this clone. This chain connects TRBV18 to TRBJ1-5, with TRBD1 identical over 7 bases. V lost 3 bases, J lost 3 bases, and 2 bases stayed unmatched. The CDR3 has 14 residues. CDR1 and CDR2 from the germline V gene are KGHSH and LQKENI. CDR3 loop: CASSPDRNNQPQHF. CDR3 DNA sequence: TGTGCCAGCTCACCGGACAGGAACAATCAGCCCCAGCATTTT.

This clone has only a few counts. This chain uses TRBV29-1 with TRBJ2-3, with no clear D. In germline, CDR1 is SQVTM, CDR2 ANQGSEA. This CDR3 contains 14 residues. V gave up 2 bases and J gave up 7 bases, with 16 bases separating them. The CDR3 nucleotides read TGCAGCGTTGAATCGGTGCGGCAGTCTAATACGCAGTATTTT. Translated, it gives CSVESVRQSNTQYF.

V is TRBV7-6 and J is TRBJ1-4; D perhaps matches TRBD1 (5 bases). The CDR3 loop spans 15 amino acids. V was cut by 5 bases and J by 8 bases, with 18 bases left in between. In germline, CDR1 is SGHVS, CDR2 FNYEAQ. CDR3 sequence reads: CASSPPGGGGEKLFF. CDR3 sequence (DNA): TGTGCCAGCAGCCCCCCGGGCGGGGGTGGGGAAAAACTGTTTTTT.

CDR3 coding DNA: TGTGCCAGCTCAGAGGGGGGTTGGGGAGCGGGGGCTGGGGAGACCCAGTACTTC. Amino acids: CASSEGGWGAGAGETQYF. The gene calls are TRBV2 and TRBJ2-5; TRBD2 aligns across 8 bases. CDR1 is SNHLY, CDR2 FYNNEI, per germline. The CDR3 loop spans 18 amino acids. Losses at the gene ends were 8 bases for V and 5 bases for J; bases not matched to a gene: 22.

The J gene is TRBJ1-5, the V gene TRBV18; D is perhaps TRBD1 (6 bases). Germline CDR1 and CDR2: KGHSH and LQKENI. Trimming took off 6 bases at V and 9 bases at J, with 24 bases between the two ends. The CDR3 loop spans 16 amino acids. CDR3 protein: CASSLLRTGAGVPQHF. CDR3 nucleotide sequence: TGTGCCAGCTCCCTTTTAAGGACGGGGGCGGGGGTGCCCCAGCATTTT.

The genes are TRBV2 and TRBJ1-5; 7 bases are shared with TRBD1. V lost 2 bases and J lost 7; bases outside the gene matches: 14. This CDR3 is built from 17 residues. Looked up from germline, CDR1 is SNHLY and CDR2 is FYNNEI. The CDR3 spells CASSEIRAGGFRQPQHF. CDR3 in DNA: TGTGCCAGCAGTGAAATTAGGGCAGGGGGGTTTCGGCAGCCCCAGCATTTT.

The rearrangement links TRBV10-3 to TRBJ2-7, with 7 positions matching TRBD1. This CDR3 spans 13 amino acids. V was pared by 4 bases and J by 6 bases, with 6 bases of the junction left unmatched. Germline loops: CDR1 ENHRY, CDR2 SYGVKD. CDR3 nucleotide sequence: TGTGCCATCAGTGTGACAGGGTCTGGCGAGCAGTACTTC. It translates to CAISVTGSGEQYF.

With respect to this clone: Germline is not matched at one junction end, which may reflect a read error. This chain connects TRBV11-1 to TRBJ2-5; 10 bases are a match to TRBD2. The CDR3 runs 16 residues. Germline assignment: CDR1 SGHAT and CDR2 FQDESV (reference sequence). The CDR3 spells CASSLASGGLQETQYF. The CDR3 region has the DNA TGTGCCAGCAGCCTAGCTAGCGGGGGCCTCCAGGAGACCCAGTACTTC.

V gene TRBV5-5 combines with J gene TRBJ1-2, with TRBD1 as a possible D gene (6 bases). Trimming removed 2 bases from V and 3 bases from J, with 17 bases in between. The CDR3 is 16 amino acids. Germline values: CDR1 SGHKS, CDR2 YYEKEE (reference sequence). The CDR3 DNA reads as TGTGCCAGCAGCTTCGGGTGGGCAGGGGTTGACTATGGCTACACCTTC. Its translation: CASSFGWAGVDYGYTF.

The gene calls are TRBV18 and TRBJ2-1, with TRBD2 matching over 8 bases. This CDR3 spans 16 amino acids. The germline V gene has CDR1 KGHSH and CDR2 LQKENI. V was pared by 3 bases and J by 9 bases, with 13 bases of the junction left unmatched. In nucleotides, the CDR3 is TGTGCCAGCTCACCGGATGCCGGGACTAGTCTCCGTGAGCAGTTCTTC. Translated: CASSPDAGTSLREQFF.

This rearrangement joins TRBV4-1 to TRBJ2-1; 11 bases match TRBD2. The CDR3 is made up of 16 amino acids. After removal of 3 bases from V and 5 bases from J, the junction contained 6 bases not matched to a gene. CDR1 is MGHRA, CDR2 YSYEKL, per germline. The DNA of the CDR3 is TGCGCCAGCAGCCACCTAGCGGGGGGCACAAACAATGAGCAGTTCTTC. Its translation: CASSHLAGGTNNEQFF.

The chain uses TRBV6-4 and TRBJ1-1; 8 bases align to TRBD1. Germline CDR1 is MRHNA and CDR2 is SNTAGT. This CDR3 region has 13 residues. V trimming: 8 bases; J trimming: 4 bases; junction bases outside the gene matches: 6. The CDR3 spells CASVRGPVTEAFF. In nucleotides, the CDR3 is TGTGCCAGCGTCAGGGGGCCGGTCACTGAAGCTTTCTTT.

The genes are TRBV5-5 and TRBJ1-1; 7 nucleotides align to TRBD1. Germline V CDR1 and CDR2: SGHKS, YYEKEE (reference sequence). The CDR3 has 14 amino acids. V shed 5 bases and J 3 bases; nucleotides not matched to a gene: 7. DNA of the CDR3: TGTGCCAGCAGAAAACAGGGGTGGGACACTGAAGCTTTCTTT. As protein: CASRKQGWDTEAFF.

This clone appeared a single time. The chain uses TRBV18 and TRBJ1-1, with TRBD1 matching over 10 bases. The CDR3 sequence is 14 residues long. Trimming at V came to 0 bases and at J to 6 bases, leaving 1 base not matched to a gene. CDR1 is KGHSH, CDR2 LQKENI, per germline. The CDR3, as DNA: TGTGCCAGCTCACCACCGGGACAGGGGCCTGAAGCTTTCTTT. Translation: CASSPPGQGPEAFF.

This rearrangement joins TRBV18 to TRBJ2-7; a weak D match, TRBD2 (6 bases). The ends were cut back, 2 bases at V and 0 bases at J, with 14 bases in the middle. This CDR3 comprises 16 residues. Germline CDR1 KGHSH, CDR2 LQKENI. As DNA, the CDR3 is TGTGCCAGCTCACCAAATACCGGGAGAATCTCCTACGAGCAGTACTTC. Its translation: CASSPNTGRISYEQYF.

This chain uses TRBV28 with TRBJ2-2, with unresolved D. The CDR3 sequence is 15 residues long. Germline V gene lookup returns CDR1 MDHEN and CDR2 SYDVKM. Trimming removed 2 bases from V and 7 bases from J, with 14 bases in between. The CDR3 here is CASSLPSHSRGELFF. Written as DNA, the CDR3 is TGTGCCAGCAGTTTACCCAGCCATAGCCGCGGGGAGCTGTTTTTT. The full variable domain, in which reference TRBV28 and TRBJ2-2 provide the parts outside the CDR3, is DVKVTQSSRYLVKRTGEKVFLECVQDMDHENMFWYRQDPGLGLRLIYFSYDVKMKEKGDIPEGYSVSREKKERFSLILESASTNQTSMYLCASSLPSHSRGELFFGEGSRLTVL.

The rearrangement uses TRBV10-2 and TRBJ2-5; 7 bases are shared with TRBD2. J gave up 2 bases and V 7 bases, and 10 bases lay outside the gene matches. CDR3 length: 15 residues. Germline-derived CDR1 and CDR2 are WSHSY and SAAADI. The CDR3 coding sequence is TGCGCCAGCATTGGGACTACGAAGAGTCAAGAGACCCAGTACTTC. Translation: CASIGTTKSQETQYF.

Here the CDR3 DNA reads TGTGCCAGTAGTCCGCGGGGACAGCTGAGGGCCACTGAAGCTTTCTTT. Protein sequence: CASSPRGQLRATEAFF. This chain uses TRBV19 with TRBJ1-1, with 7 bases aligning to TRBD1. J lost 4 bases, V lost 5 bases, and 13 bases had no gene match. CDR1 is LNHDA and CDR2 is SQIVND in the germline V gene (reference sequence). The CDR3 has 16 residues.

This chain links TRBV5-4 with TRBJ2-5, with 8 bases lining up with TRBD2. CDR1 is SGHNT and CDR2 is YYREEE in the germline V gene (reference sequence). Germline trimming cut 3 bases from V and 5 bases from J; bases unmatched to any gene: 6. This CDR3 comprises 14 residues. The CDR3 loop is CASSSSGSRETQYF. In nucleotides, the CDR3 is TGTGCCAGCAGCTCAAGCGGGAGCCGGGAGACCCAGTACTTC.

The chain is built from TRBV7-2 and TRBJ2-7, with TRBD2 matching over 10 bases. After removal of 3 bases from V and 4 bases from J, the junction contained 6 bases not matched to a gene. This CDR3 region has 15 residues. Germline loops: CDR1 SGHTA, CDR2 FQGNSA. The CDR3 sequence: CASSFVAGGEYEQYF. CDR3 nucleotide sequence: TGTGCCAGCAGCTTTGTAGCGGGGGGTGAGTACGAGCAGTACTTC. The full variable domain, completed using reference TRBV7-2 and TRBJ2-7, is GAGVSQSPSNKVTEKGKDVELRCDPISGHTALYWYRQSLGQGLEFLIYFQGNSAPDKSGLPSDRFSAERTGGSVSTLTIQRTQQEDSAVYLCASSFVAGGEYEQYFGPGTRLTVT.

This clone was detected only once. The chain uses TRBV10-3 and TRBJ2-3; 9 nucleotides align to TRBD2. There are 13 residues in the CDR3. Germline V CDR1 and CDR2: ENHRY, SYGVKD. V gave up 9 bases and J gave up 4 bases; unmatched junction bases: 5. CDR3 sequence reads: CAISGSEADTQYF. The DNA for the CDR3 is TGTGCCATTAGCGGGAGTGAGGCAGATACGCAGTATTTT.

The chain employs TRBV11-2 and TRBJ1-1; D may be TRBD1 (5 bases). The V gene lost 3 bases and the J gene lost 1 base, with 12 bases spanning the gap. CDR1 is SGHAT, CDR2 FQNNGV, per germline. The CDR3 has 15 amino acids. CDR3 coding DNA: TGTGCCAGCAGCTTCGGGGGGGGTAGGAACACTGAAGCTTTCTTT. Its translation: CASSFGGGRNTEAFF. The complete variable domain, with remaining parts taken from reference TRBV11-2 and TRBJ1-1, reads EAGVAQSPRYKIIEKRQSVAFWCNPISGHATLYWYQQILGQGPKLLIQFQNNGVVDDSQLPKDRFSAERLKGVDSTLKIQPAKLEDSAVYLCASSFGGGRNTEAFFGQGTRLTVV.

This rearrangement joins TRBV5-1 to TRBJ2-3, with TRBD1 matching 7 bases. The CDR3 runs to 16 residues. The V and J ends lost 4 bases and 3 bases, in that order; junction bases with no gene match: 11. The V gene's germline CDR1 is SGHRS and CDR2 YFSETQ. CDR3 nucleotides: TGCGCCAGCAGCCCGACCGACAGGGTATGGACAGATACGCAGTATTTT. It is translated as CASSPTDRVWTDTQYF. The full variable domain, with the rest looked up from reference TRBV5-1 and TRBJ2-3, is KAGVTQTPRYLIKTRGQQVTLSCSPISGHRSVSWYQQTPGQGLQFLFEYFSETQRNKGNFPGRFSGRQFSNSRSEMNVSTLELGDSALYLCASSPTDRVWTDTQYFGPGTRLTVL.

The chain combines TRBV5-1 with TRBJ2-5, with unresolved D. V shed 0 bases and J shed 5 bases, with 8 bases lying between them. The CDR3 runs 13 residues. The germline CDR1 and CDR2 sequences are SGHRS and YFSETQ. The CDR3 loop reads CASSLDIYETQYF. The CDR3 nucleotides are TGCGCCAGCAGCTTGGATATCTATGAGACCCAGTACTTC.

V gene TRBV28 combines with J gene TRBJ2-3; TRBD2 agrees at 7 bases. The CDR3 consists of 16 residues. The germline V gene encodes CDR1 MDHEN and CDR2 SYDVKM. With 5 bases clipped from V and 0 bases from J, the junction kept 8 bases outside the gene matches. DNA of the CDR3: TGTGCCAGCAGTCCAACCGGGGGGTTTAGCACAGATACGCAGTATTTT. Amino acids: CASSPTGGFSTDTQYF.

The V gene is TRBV10-3, the J gene TRBJ2-2; possibly TRBD1 for D (6 bases). Trimming left V 6 bases short and J 1 base short, with 18 bases between. The CDR3 runs to 17 residues. Germline V gene lookup returns CDR1 ENHRY and CDR2 SYGVKD. DNA of the CDR3: TGTGCCATCAGAGGACAGTCCCCGGGAAAGAACACCGGGGAGCTGTTTTTT. Translating gives CAIRGQSPGKNTGELFF.

The chain has TRBV5-4 and TRBJ2-3, with D tentatively TRBD1 (5 bases). Deletions cut 0 bases from V and 6 bases from J, with 20 bases between. This CDR3 spans 17 amino acids. Germline lookup yields CDR1 SGHNT and CDR2 YYREEE (reference sequence). In nucleotides, the CDR3 is TGTGCCAGCAGCTTGGGAAGAGCCGACCTTAAGGGGGATACGCAGTATTTT. Protein product: CASSLGRADLKGDTQYF.

This sequence joins TRBV28 and TRBJ2-7; 8 nucleotides agree with TRBD1. V shed 5 bases and J 2 bases; nucleotides not matched to a gene: 5. Germline V gene data show CDR1 as MDHEN and CDR2 as SYDVKM. There are 14 residues in the CDR3. For the CDR3, the DNA is TGTGCCAGCAGTCAGGGGGCGATCGCCTACGAGCAGTACTTC. This sequence encodes CASSQGAIAYEQYF.

This clone came up once. J is TRBJ2-5 and V is TRBV19; 7 nucleotides agree with TRBD1. Germline values: CDR1 LNHDA, CDR2 SQIVND (reference sequence). V dropped 4 bases and J dropped 0; count of bases not matched to a gene: 8. This CDR3 has 16 amino acids. Here the CDR3 DNA reads TGTGCCAGTAGTAAGTCACAGGGGCCAAACCAAGAGACCCAGTACTTC. This translates into CASSKSQGPNQETQYF.

The chain links TRBV5-1 to TRBJ2-5, with D perhaps matching TRBD1 (6 bases). The CDR3 runs 15 residues. V dropped 4 bases and J dropped 10 bases, with 23 bases sitting between them. Germline V gene lookup returns CDR1 SGHRS and CDR2 YFSETQ. CDR3 region: CASSPDSTSQVRQYF. DNA of the CDR3: TGCGCCAGCAGCCCGGACAGCACAAGCCAGGTCCGCCAGTACTTC.